These 8 T cell receptor beta chains share one sample of origin, sequenced in a study of T cell responses to AZD1222 COVID-19 vaccine. Clones were sequenced by immunoSEQ multiplex PCR, and TCRdb holds only the in-frame ones, with some missing. Altogether 100,000 to 150,000 clones are present, 90% being singletons, with the ten largest covering about 4.2%. The sample in question was peripheral blood, obtained on day 0 of MenACWY control vaccination. These receptors were obtained from an adult in good health.

The chain combines TRBV29-1 with TRBJ1-2; a possible D gene is TRBD1 (5 bases). Trimming left V 4 bases short and J 8 bases short, with 23 bases between. There are 15 residues in the CDR3. Germline V gene data show CDR1 as SQVTM and CDR2 as ANQGSEA. CDR3 bases: TGCAGCGTTGGTCCCGACATTGACTTCGGGGACGGCTACACCTTC. It specifies CSVGPDIDFGDGYTF. The entire variable domain, with the rest obtained from reference TRBV29-1 and TRBJ1-2, is as follows: SAVISQKPSRDICQRGTSLTIQCQVDSQVTMMFWYRQQPGQSLTLIATANQGSEATYESGFVIDKFPISRPNLTFSTLTVSNMSPEDSSIYLCSVGPDIDFGDGYTFGSGTRLTVV.

This chain links TRBV2 with TRBJ2-1, with 8 positions matching TRBD1. Germline CDR1 reads SNHLY; CDR2 reads FYNNEI. V was pared by 3 bases and J by 9 bases, with 4 bases of the junction left unmatched. The CDR3 extends over 13 amino acids. CDR3 loop: CASSDNRGTEQFF. CDR3 sequence (DNA): TGTGCCAGCAGTGACAACAGGGGGACTGAGCAGTTCTTC.

V is TRBV10-3 and J is TRBJ2-1; 9 bases are shared with TRBD2. Germline V gives CDR1 ENHRY, CDR2 SYGVKD. This CDR3 spans 17 amino acids. V was pared by 5 bases and J by 3 bases, with 11 bases of the junction left unmatched. This CDR3 reads CAISYYQLAGDYNEQFF. The DNA of the CDR3 is TGTGCCATCAGTTACTACCAACTAGCGGGTGACTACAATGAGCAGTTCTTC.

V usage is TRBV6-5 and J usage is TRBJ2-3, with TRBD1 identical over 7 bases. Trimming at V came to 2 bases and at J to 0 bases, leaving 2 bases not matched to a gene. This CDR3 comprises 15 residues. CDR1 and CDR2 from the germline V gene are MNHEY and SVGAGI. The CDR3: CASSYGTESTDTQYF. Here the CDR3 DNA reads TGTGCCAGCAGTTACGGGACAGAAAGCACAGATACGCAGTATTTT.

This clone was detected only a few times. The chain uses TRBV5-1 and TRBJ2-3; 8 nucleotides align to TRBD1. The V segment lost 2 bases and the J segment 2 bases; nucleotides outside the gene matches: 7. The CDR3 is 16 residues long. Germline CDR1 is SGHRS and CDR2 is YFSETQ. CDR3 amino acids: CASSFLAGGATDTQYF. The CDR3 DNA follows: TGCGCCAGCAGCTTTTTAGCAGGGGGCGCCACAGATACGCAGTATTTT.

This chain uses TRBV21-1 with TRBJ1-1. TRBV21-1 is assigned pseudogene status. The CDR3 extends over 12 amino acids. CDR3 sequence: CASRGLRTEAFF. The CDR3 DNA sequence: TGTGCCAGCAGGGGATTGAGGACTGAAGCTTTCTTT.

This clone was observed once. V and J are TRBV6-2 or TRBV6-3 and TRBJ2-1; D remains ambiguous. CDR3 length equals 12 residues. V shed 6 bases and J shed 7 bases, with 10 bases lying between them. Germline lookup yields CDR1 MNHEY and CDR2 SVGEGT. The CDR3, as DNA: TGTGCCAGCAGCAATTTCGGGAATGAGCAGTTCTTC. Amino acids: CASSNFGNEQFF.

V is TRBV30 and J is TRBJ1-3; the D is unclear. Germline assignment: CDR1 GTSNPN and CDR2 SVGIG (reference sequence). CDR3 length: 16 residues. Trimming took 2 bases from V and 4 from J, leaving 18 bases between them. CDR3 region: CAWSSFPRGSGNTIYF. CDR3 DNA sequence: TGTGCCTGGAGTTCTTTTCCGCGGGGTTCGGGAAACACCATATATTTT.